This TCR beta chain was found in a study of PD-1 blockade in classical Hodgkin lymphoma (dated by TCRdb to the early 2020s). Background for the entire study: The study used TCR beta sequencing and CyTOF to define a peripheral blood immune signature of response to PD-1 blockade in classical Hodgkin lymphoma.

As regards this clone: Its binding antigen is unknown. Base qualities are not at hand, and no much larger clone is one base apart.

Per the publication, the time point label means: newly diagnosed, previously untreated cHL patient sample. To serve as a comparison group for the relapsed/refractory trial patients, PBMCs were sequenced from patients with newly diagnosed, previously untreated classical Hodgkin lymphoma. Peripheral blood was collected in 8 mL Vacutainer Cell Preparation Tubes, from which PBMCs were isolated by centrifugation and then cryopreserved. Genomic DNA was extracted with the Qiagen DNeasy kit from unsorted PBMCs and from negatively selected CD4+ and CD8+ fractions. TCR beta CDR3 regions were subjected to amplification by immunoSEQ multiplex PCR with primers that anneal to V and J segments. A synthetic immune receptor repertoire was used to minimize amplification bias, and any remaining bias was removed computationally after sequencing. On the authors' methods: Repertoire diversity was quantified as the Shannon entropy index using custom Python scripts. Unsorted, CD4+ and CD8+ repertoires were analyzed separately, except for combined analyses in which CD4+ and CD8+ sequences were merged in silico. Sourced from immuneACCESS, this table was stored by TCRdb with only in-frame sequences that have V and J called. A share of the clones is absent; for the studies checked, an unresolved V gene accounts for under half, and the remainder has no known explanation. D and trimming come from the DNA, and the V and J calls and clone size come from that table. The sample data list 70,000 or so clones, and over 90% of these were observed just once. The leading ten clones occupy about 2.6% of the sample.

Results and caveats for the whole study, not just this receptor: The study was restricted to a single clinical trial cohort, and the causes of repertoire differences, possibly disease activity or prior therapy, were left undefined. Baseline TCR diversity was reported to be lower in newly diagnosed patients than in healthy donors, and even lower in relapsed/refractory patients.

The TCR sequence derives from a human donor with classical Hodgkin lymphoma. Sequencing input: peripheral blood mononuclear cells (PBMCs).

In nucleotides, the sequence is TGTGCCAGCAGCTTATTGGGACTAGCTTCCGGGGAGCTGTTTTTT. Its coded protein is CASSLLGLASGELFF. Here the chain combines TRBV7-3 and TRBJ2-2, and 9 junctional nucleotides match TRBD2. As encoded in the germline V gene, CDR1 is SGHTA while CDR2 is FQGTGA. The CDR3 runs 15 amino acids, cysteine and phenylalanine included. Only the CDR3 part of the read is kept: 45 bases, read in frame from the first base. After removal of 2 bases from V and 6 bases from J, the junction retains 4 bases not matched to a gene.